A selection of T cell receptor beta chains follows, all from one sample in a study of T cell repertoires in cytomegalovirus infection. These receptors have no known antigen. Using its own MiXCR run on the reads, TCRdb lists one record per CDR3 protein. The repertoire includes 900,000 to 950,000 distinct CDR3 sequences, 30% to 40% of them detected once, and about 14% sits in the top ten. This specimen consisted of cultured CD8+ T cells from PBMCs, obtained from culture after CMV antigen stimulation. The receptors derive from a human donor in good health (CMV status not recorded). Some clones in this sample may be carry-over from other donors' samples. Both conserved end residues are part of each CDR3. A D gene is named only where the DNA matches it firmly. Clone size, where shown, is once, few, many, or a class for clones that have expanded.

D | J | V | size | DNA | CDR3
. | TRBJ1-2 | TRBV5-6 | . | TGTGCCAGCAGCCAATATTTAGAAGGCTACACCTTC | CASSQYLEGYTF
. | TRBJ2-3 | TRBV28 | . | TGTGCCAGTAGGCCTCTGCGTCAGGGCACAGATACGCAGTATTTT | CASRPLRQGTDTQYF
TRBD1 | TRBJ1-6 | TRBV7-9 | . | TGTGCCAGCAGCATGATGGACAGGGGACGGTCACCCCTCCACTTT | CASSMMDRGRSPLHF
. | TRBJ2-1 | TRBV5-5 | . | TGTGCCAGCAGCTTGCACCGGGGTCTCAGGAATGAGCAGTTCTTC | CASSLHRGLRNEQFF
. | TRBJ2-3 | TRBV7-6 | . | TGTGCTAGCAGCCCATTGGACAACACAGATACGCAGTATTTT | CASSPLDNTDTQYF
TRBD1 | TRBJ2-7 | TRBV23-1 | few | TGCGCCAGCAGTCAATCGCAGGGGGCGAGCTACGAGCAGTACTTC | CASSQSQGASYEQYF
. | TRBJ1-3 | TRBV10-3 | few | TGTGCCATCAGTGAGTCGGAAGGGATTGGAAACACCATATATTTT | CAISESEGIGNTIYF
TRBD1 | TRBJ1-5 | TRBV2 | . | TGTGCCAGCAGTGAGGGACAGGGGGCACAACAGCCCCAGCATTTT | CASSEGQGAQQPQHF
. | TRBJ2-3 | TRBV10-3 | . | TGTGCCATCAGTGAAGAAGCCTATACGCAGTATTTT | CAISEEAYTQYF
TRBD1 | TRBJ1-4 | TRBV2 | . | TGTGCCACCCTGACAGGGGGCCAACGTTATGAAAAACTGTTTTTT | CATLTGGQRYEKLFF
TRBD1 | TRBJ2-5 | TRBV6-8 | . | TGTGCCAGCAGTTACCATAGAGGGGGACAGGGTGTGGAGACCCAGTACTTC | CASSYHRGGQGVETQYF
. | TRBJ2-5 | TRBV7-2 | many | TGTGCCAGCAGCCCCCGGTGGGGGGTATGGGAGACCCAGTACTTC | CASSPRWGVWETQYF
TRBD1 | TRBJ2-3 | TRBV4-1 | few | TGCGCCAGCAGCCAAGGACAGGGGCACACAGATACGCAGTATTTT | CASSQGQGHTDTQYF
TRBD1 | TRBJ2-5 | TRBV7-9 | . | TGTCCCAGCCGACCGGGACAGGGGGAGACCCAGTACTTC | CPSRPGQGETQYF
TRBD1 | TRBJ1-2 | TRBV27 | few | TGTGCCAGCAGTACCGGGACAGGGGAAAACTATGGCTACACCTTC | CASSTGTGENYGYTF
. | TRBJ1-2 | TRBV7-9 | many | TGTGCCAGCAGTCCTCATCGTCGACAAGACAACTATGGCTACACCTTC | CASSPHRRQDNYGYTF
. | TRBJ1-3 | TRBV6-2/TRBV6-3 | few | TGTGCCAGCAGTTATTTGGACAGTGCCGGTTCTGGAAACACCATATATTTT | CASSYLDSAGSGNTIYF
. | TRBJ2-1 | TRBV5-3 | . | TGTGCCAGCAGCCCTTTGGGGCACTCCTACAATGAGCAGTTCTTC | CASSPLGHSYNEQFF
. | TRBJ2-3 | TRBV7-9 | . | TGTGCCAGCAGTCGTCCGGGACAAAATACGCAGTATTTT | CASSRPGQNTQYF
TRBD2 | TRBJ2-1 | TRBV27 | . | TGTGCCAACAGTTTATCAGGGCTAGCGGGGTGGGATGAGCAGTTCTTC | CANSLSGLAGWDEQFF
TRBD1 | TRBJ1-2 | TRBV7-6 | few | TGTGCCAGCAGCTTCACAGGGGGCGCGGATGGCTACACCTTC | CASSFTGGADGYTF
. | TRBJ1-1 | TRBV4-1 | few | TGCGCCAGCAGCCAAGATGCGGGGGAGGGGACTGAAGCTTTCTTT | CASSQDAGEGTEAFF
. | TRBJ2-5 | TRBV6-2/TRBV6-3 | once | TGTGCCAGCATCGGGACCTCGGTGGAGACCCAGTACTTC | CASIGTSVETQYF